This T cell receptor (beta chain) comes out of a study of blood T cells in healthy people across ages. Sample-barcoded 5' priming and a J-beta primer mix drove a second PCR of about 6 to 11 cycles. Every single cDNA molecule received a tag from a template-switch adaptor with 12 random nucleotides. Using its own MiXCR run on the 5' RACE reads, TCRdb lists one record per CDR3 protein. The table lists more than 700,000 distinct CDR3 sequences, around 45% of them singletons. Researchers isolated at least 6 million PBMCs per sample. Study-level points and caveats: Strong correlation linked observed beta diversity and percent naive T cells.

Per the germline V gene, CDR1 is MDHEN and CDR2 is SYDVKM. V gave up 0 bases and J gave up 3 bases, with 12 bases separating them. This CDR3 is built from 15 residues. About this clonotype itself: Its antigen is unidentified.

V is TRBV28 and J is TRBJ2-7, with a weak D call TRBD1 (5 bases). The TCR comes from a man at least 80 years old in good health. Sample: blood. Here the CDR3 DNA reads TGTGCCAGCAGTTTATGGATAGGGGCAGACTACGAGCAGTACTTC. Translating gives CASSLWIGADYEQYF.